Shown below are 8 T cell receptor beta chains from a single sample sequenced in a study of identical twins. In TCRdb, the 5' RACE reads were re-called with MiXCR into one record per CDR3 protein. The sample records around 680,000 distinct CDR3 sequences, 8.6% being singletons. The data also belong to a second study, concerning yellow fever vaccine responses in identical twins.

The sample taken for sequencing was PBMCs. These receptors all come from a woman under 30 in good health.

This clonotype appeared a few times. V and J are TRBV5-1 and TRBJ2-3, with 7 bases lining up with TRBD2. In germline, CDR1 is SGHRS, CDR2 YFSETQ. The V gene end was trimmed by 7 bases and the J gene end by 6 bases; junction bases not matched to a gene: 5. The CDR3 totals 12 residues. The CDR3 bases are TGCGCCAGCCGGGAGGAGTTCGATACGCAGTATTTT. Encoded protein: CASREEFDTQYF.

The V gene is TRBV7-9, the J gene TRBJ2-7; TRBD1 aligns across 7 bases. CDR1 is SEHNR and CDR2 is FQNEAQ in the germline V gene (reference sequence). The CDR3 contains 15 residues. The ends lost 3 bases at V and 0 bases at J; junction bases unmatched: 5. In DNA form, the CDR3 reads TGTGCCAGCAGCTTTACGGGACAGAGCTCCTACGAGCAGTACTTC. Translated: CASSFTGQSSYEQYF.

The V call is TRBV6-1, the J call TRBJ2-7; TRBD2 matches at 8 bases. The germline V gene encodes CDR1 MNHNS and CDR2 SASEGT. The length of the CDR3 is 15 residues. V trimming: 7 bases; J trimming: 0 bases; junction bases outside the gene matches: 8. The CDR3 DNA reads TGTGCCAGCAAACTAGGGACTAGACGCTCCTACGAGCAGTACTTC. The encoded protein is CASKLGTRRSYEQYF.

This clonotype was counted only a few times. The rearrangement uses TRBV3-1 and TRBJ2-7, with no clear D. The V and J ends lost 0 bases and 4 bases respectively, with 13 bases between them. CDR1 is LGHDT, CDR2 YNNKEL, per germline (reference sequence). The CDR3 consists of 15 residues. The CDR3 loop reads CASSQDPVPSYEQYF. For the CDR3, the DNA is TGTGCCAGCAGCCAAGATCCAGTCCCCTCGTACGAGCAGTACTTC.

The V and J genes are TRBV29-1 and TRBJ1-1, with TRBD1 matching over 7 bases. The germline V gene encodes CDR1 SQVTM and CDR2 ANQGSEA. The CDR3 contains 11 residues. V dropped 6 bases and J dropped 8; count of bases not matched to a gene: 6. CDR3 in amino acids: CSVAKDREAFF. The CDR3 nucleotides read TGCAGCGTCGCCAAGGACAGGGAAGCTTTCTTT.

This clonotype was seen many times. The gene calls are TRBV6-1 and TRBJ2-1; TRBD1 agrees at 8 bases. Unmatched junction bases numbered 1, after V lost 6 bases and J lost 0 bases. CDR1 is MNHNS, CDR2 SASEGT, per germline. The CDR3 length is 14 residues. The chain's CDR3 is CASRTGGSYNEQFF. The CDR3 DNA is TGTGCCAGCAGAACAGGGGGCTCCTACAATGAGCAGTTCTTC.

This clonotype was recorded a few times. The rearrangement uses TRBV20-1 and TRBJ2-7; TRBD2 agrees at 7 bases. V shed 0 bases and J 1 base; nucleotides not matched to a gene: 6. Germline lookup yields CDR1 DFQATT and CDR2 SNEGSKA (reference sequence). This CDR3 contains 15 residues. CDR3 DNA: TGCAGTGCTAGAGATCAGGCGGGAGTATCCTACGAGCAGTACTTC. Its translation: CSARDQAGVSYEQYF.

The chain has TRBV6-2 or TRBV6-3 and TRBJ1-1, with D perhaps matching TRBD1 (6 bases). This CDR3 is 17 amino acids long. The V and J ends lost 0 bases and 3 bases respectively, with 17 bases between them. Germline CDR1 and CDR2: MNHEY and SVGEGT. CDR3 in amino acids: CASSYSIQGYRDTEAFF. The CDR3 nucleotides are TGTGCCAGCAGTTACTCGATCCAGGGATACAGGGACACTGAAGCTTTCTTT.